This T cell receptor beta chain was identified during a study of T cells in Graves' hyperthyroidism and ophthalmopathy. At the level of the study: Peripheral blood was taken when the disease was first diagnosed, before any treatment began.

Study-wide findings and caveats: The model's output predicted ophthalmopathy at a median of roughly 6 months prior to onset.

Lactation, pregnancy, other autoimmune disease or uncontrolled infection led to exclusion of patients. Clinicians diagnosed patients from clinical symptoms, serum thyroxine and TRAb, thyroid ultrasound and orbital computed tomography. In its sample, this clonotype was seen many times. Its antigen is as yet unknown. RNA transcripts were the template for amplifying TCR beta CDR3 regions. In the first-round RT-PCR of the TCR CDR3, the HTBI primer set was used. TCRdb used MiXCR to reprocess the multiplex PCR reads, holding one entry per CDR3 protein. Of some 580,000 distinct CDR3 sequences detected, about 16% appear once; the ten largest clones hold 2.5% to 4%. Trimming cost V 0 bases and J 5 bases; bases outside gene matches: 7. The CDR3 runs 16 residues. Germline assignment: CDR1 SGHRS and CDR2 YFSETQ.

Sequences were obtained from blood. The clonotype was recovered from a woman between 35 and 50 years old with Graves' ophthalmopathy. The chain is built from TRBV5-1 and TRBJ2-3, with 9 bases fitting TRBD2. The CDR3 reads CASSLAVGSGRDTQYF. The CDR3 nucleotides are TGCGCCAGCAGCTTGGCCGTGGGTAGCGGGAGAGATACGCAGTATTTT.